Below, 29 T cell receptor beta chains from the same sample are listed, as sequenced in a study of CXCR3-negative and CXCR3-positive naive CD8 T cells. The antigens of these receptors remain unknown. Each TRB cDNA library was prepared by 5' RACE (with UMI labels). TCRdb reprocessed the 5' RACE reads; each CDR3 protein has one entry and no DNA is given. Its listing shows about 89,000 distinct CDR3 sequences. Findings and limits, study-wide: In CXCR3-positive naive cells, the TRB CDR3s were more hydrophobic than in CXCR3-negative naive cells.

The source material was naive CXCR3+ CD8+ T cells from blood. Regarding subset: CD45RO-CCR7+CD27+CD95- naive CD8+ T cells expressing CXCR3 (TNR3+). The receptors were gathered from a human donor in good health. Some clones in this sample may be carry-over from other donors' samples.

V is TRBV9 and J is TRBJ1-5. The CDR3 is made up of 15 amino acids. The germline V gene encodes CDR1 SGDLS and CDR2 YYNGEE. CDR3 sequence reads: CASSVGHNSNQPQHF.

The CDR3 protein is CASSQPTGNEQYF. This rearrangement joins TRBV6-2 or TRBV6-3 to TRBJ2-7; absent DNA, TCRdb's TRBD1 call cannot be checked. The CDR3 runs 13 residues. Per the germline V gene, CDR1 is MNHEY and CDR2 is SVGEGT.

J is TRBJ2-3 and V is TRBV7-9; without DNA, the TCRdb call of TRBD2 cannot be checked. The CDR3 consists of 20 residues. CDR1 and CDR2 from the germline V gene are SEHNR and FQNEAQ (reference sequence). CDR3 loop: CASSAQQGRLAGAFTDTQYF. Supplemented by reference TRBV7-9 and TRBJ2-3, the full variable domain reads DTGVSQNPRHKITKRGQNVTFRCDPISEHNRLYWYRQTLGQGPEFLTYFQNEAQLEKSRLLSDRFSAERPKGSFSTLEIQRTEQGDSAMYLCASSAQQGRLAGAFTDTQYFGPGTRLTVL.

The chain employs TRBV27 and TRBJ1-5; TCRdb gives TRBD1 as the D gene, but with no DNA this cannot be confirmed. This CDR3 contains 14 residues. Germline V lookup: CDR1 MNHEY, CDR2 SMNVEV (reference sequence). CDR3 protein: CASGLTGFNQPQHF.

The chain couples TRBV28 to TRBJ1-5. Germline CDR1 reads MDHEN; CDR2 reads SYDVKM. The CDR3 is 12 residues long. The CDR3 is CASSLWSQPQHF.

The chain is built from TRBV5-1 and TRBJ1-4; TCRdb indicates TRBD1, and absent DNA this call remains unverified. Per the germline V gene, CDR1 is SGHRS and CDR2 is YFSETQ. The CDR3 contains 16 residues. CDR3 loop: CASSLGQGAFHEKLFF.

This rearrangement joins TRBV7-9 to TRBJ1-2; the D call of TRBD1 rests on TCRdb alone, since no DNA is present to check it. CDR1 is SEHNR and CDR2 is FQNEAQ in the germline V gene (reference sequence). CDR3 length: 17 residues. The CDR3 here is CASSPSRGRQVNYGYTF.

CDR3 sequence: CSVVRQGGLNTEAFF. This chain links TRBV29-1 with TRBJ1-1; the D call from TCRdb, TRBD1, cannot be confirmed without DNA. The germline CDR1 and CDR2 sequences are SQVTM and ANQGSEA. The CDR3 sequence is 15 residues long. Looking up the rest from reference TRBV29-1 and TRBJ1-1 gives the full variable domain: SAVISQKPSRDICQRGTSLTIQCQVDSQVTMMFWYRQQPGQSLTLIATANQGSEATYESGFVIDKFPISRPNLTFSTLTVSNMSPEDSSIYLCSVVRQGGLNTEAFFGQGTRLTVV.

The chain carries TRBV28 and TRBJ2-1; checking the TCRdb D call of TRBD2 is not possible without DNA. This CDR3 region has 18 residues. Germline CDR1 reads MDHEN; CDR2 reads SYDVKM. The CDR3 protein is CASSPLGGASGGYNEQFF.

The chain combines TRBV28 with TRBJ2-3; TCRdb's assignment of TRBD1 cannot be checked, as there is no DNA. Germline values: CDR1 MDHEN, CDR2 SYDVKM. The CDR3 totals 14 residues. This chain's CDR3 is CASGYRGRADTQYF.

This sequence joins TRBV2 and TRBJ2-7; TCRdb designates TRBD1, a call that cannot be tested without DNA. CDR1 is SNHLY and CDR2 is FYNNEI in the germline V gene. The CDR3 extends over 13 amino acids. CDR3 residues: CAISGGRGYEQYF.

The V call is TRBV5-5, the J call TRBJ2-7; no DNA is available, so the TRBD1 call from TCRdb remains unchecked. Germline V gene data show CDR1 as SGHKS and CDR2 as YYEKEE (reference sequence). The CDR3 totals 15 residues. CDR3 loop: CASSLVGRGVYEQYF.

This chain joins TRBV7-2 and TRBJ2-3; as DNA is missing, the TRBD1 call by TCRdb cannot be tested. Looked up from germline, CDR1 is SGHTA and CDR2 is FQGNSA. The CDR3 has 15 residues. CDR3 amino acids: CGSSFDRGGTDTQYF.

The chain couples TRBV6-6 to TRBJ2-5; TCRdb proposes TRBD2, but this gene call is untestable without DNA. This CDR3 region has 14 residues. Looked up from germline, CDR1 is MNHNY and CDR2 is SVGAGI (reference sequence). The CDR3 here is CASSTGDLQETQYF.

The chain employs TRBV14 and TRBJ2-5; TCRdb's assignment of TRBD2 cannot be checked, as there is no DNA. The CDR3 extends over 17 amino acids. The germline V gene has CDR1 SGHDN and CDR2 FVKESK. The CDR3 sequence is CASSQDLSGAYQETQYF.

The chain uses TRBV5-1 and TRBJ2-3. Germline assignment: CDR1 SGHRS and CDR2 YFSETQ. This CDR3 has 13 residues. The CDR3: CASSLESSDTQYF.

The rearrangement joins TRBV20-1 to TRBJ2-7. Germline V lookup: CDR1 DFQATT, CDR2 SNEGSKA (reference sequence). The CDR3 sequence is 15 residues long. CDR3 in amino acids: CSARDTMGGLLEQYF.

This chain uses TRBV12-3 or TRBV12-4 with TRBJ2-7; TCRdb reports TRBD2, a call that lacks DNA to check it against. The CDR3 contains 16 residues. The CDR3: CASSLVLAGVSYEQYF.

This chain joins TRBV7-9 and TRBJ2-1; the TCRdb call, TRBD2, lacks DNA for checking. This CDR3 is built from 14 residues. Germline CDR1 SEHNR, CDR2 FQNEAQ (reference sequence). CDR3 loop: CASSTGGGRNEQFF.

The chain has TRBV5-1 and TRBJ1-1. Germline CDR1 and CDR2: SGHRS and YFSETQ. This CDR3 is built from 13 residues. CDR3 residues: CASSADVNTEAFF. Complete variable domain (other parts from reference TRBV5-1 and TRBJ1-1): KAGVTQTPRYLIKTRGQQVTLSCSPISGHRSVSWYQQTPGQGLQFLFEYFSETQRNKGNFPGRFSGRQFSNSRSEMNVSTLELGDSALYLCASSADVNTEAFFGQGTRLTVV.

The CDR3 spells CASSPGTGASNGYTF. The rearrangement links TRBV4-3 to TRBJ1-2; the TRBD1 assignment by TCRdb is unverifiable without DNA. Germline V lookup: CDR1 LGHNA, CDR2 YSLEER. The CDR3 length is 15 residues.

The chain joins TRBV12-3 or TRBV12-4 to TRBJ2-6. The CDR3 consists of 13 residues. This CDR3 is CASSDVGANVLTF.

The CDR3 sequence is CAWSVSLLNEQFF. The rearrangement uses TRBV30 and TRBJ2-1. Looked up from germline, CDR1 is GTSNPN and CDR2 is SVGIG (reference sequence). The CDR3 runs to 13 residues.

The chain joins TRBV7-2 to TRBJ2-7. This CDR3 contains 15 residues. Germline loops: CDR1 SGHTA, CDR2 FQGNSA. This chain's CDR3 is CASSLWQGASYEQYF.

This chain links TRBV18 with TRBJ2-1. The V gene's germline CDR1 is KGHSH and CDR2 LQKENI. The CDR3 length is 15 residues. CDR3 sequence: CASSPRGLSYNEQFF.

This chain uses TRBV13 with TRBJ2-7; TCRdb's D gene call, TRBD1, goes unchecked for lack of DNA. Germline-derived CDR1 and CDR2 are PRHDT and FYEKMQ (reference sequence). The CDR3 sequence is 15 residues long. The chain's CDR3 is CASSLFGAGLYEQYF.

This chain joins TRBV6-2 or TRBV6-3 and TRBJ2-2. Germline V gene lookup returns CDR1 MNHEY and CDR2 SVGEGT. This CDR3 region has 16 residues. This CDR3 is CASSYRDNIDTGELFF.

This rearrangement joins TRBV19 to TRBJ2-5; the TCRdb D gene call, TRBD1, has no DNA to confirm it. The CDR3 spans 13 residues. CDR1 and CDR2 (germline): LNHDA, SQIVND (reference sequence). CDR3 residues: CATGTGIQETQYF.

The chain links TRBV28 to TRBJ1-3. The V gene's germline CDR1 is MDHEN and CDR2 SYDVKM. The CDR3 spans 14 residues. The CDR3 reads CASSLEGSGNTIYF. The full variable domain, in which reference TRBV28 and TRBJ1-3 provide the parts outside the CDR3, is DVKVTQSSRYLVKRTGEKVFLECVQDMDHENMFWYRQDPGLGLRLIYFSYDVKMKEKGDIPEGYSVSREKKERFSLILESASTNQTSMYLCASSLEGSGNTIYFGEGSWLTVV.